This passage covers 3 T cell receptor beta chains from one sample sequenced in a study of cytomegalovirus exposure and HLA in healthy donors. A multiplex PCR was run with 60 Vbeta primers and 13 Jbeta primers. The assay was immunoSEQ multiplex PCR, and TCRdb's table has in-frame clones only and misses some. In the table there are approximately 140,000 clones, roughly 69% of which are singletons. The sample consisted of PBMCs. These receptors were collected from a human donor in good health.

Worth noting for this clone: Other nucleotide sequences in the sample specify the same CDR3. The chain uses TRBV7-7 and TRBJ2-5; D is possibly TRBD1 (6 bases). The CDR3 totals 14 residues. V was shortened by 1 base and J by 5 bases, with 11 bases between the two germline ends. Germline lookup yields CDR1 SSHAT and CDR2 FNYEAQ (reference sequence). The CDR3 nucleotides read TGTGCCAGCAGCTTAGTGACAGGCTTGGAGACCCAGTACTTC. It translates to CASSLVTGLETQYF.

The V call is TRBV5-4, the J call TRBJ2-3; 7 positions agree with TRBD1. V was clipped by 2 bases and J by 1 base; unmatched bases: 10. CDR1 and CDR2 from the germline V gene are SGHNT and YYREEE (reference sequence). The CDR3 length is 17 residues. The CDR3 region has the DNA TGTGCCAGCAGCTTCCCGACGACAGGGATGGGCACAGATACGCAGTATTTT. It yields the protein CASSFPTTGMGTDTQYF.

The V and J genes are TRBV7-2 and TRBJ1-2, with 9 bases aligning to TRBD1. Losses at the gene ends were 5 bases for V and 4 bases for J; bases not matched to a gene: 8. This CDR3 has 15 residues. Germline V CDR1 and CDR2: SGHTA, FQGNSA. This chain's CDR3 is CASSVLGQGLYGYTF. As DNA, the CDR3 is TGTGCCAGCAGCGTGCTAGGACAGGGGCTCTATGGCTACACCTTC. The variable domain in full, completed from reference TRBV7-2 and TRBJ1-2, reads GAGVSQSPSNKVTEKGKDVELRCDPISGHTALYWYRQSLGQGLEFLIYFQGNSAPDKSGLPSDRFSAERTGGSVSTLTIQRTQQEDSAVYLCASSVLGQGLYGYTFGSGTRLTVV.